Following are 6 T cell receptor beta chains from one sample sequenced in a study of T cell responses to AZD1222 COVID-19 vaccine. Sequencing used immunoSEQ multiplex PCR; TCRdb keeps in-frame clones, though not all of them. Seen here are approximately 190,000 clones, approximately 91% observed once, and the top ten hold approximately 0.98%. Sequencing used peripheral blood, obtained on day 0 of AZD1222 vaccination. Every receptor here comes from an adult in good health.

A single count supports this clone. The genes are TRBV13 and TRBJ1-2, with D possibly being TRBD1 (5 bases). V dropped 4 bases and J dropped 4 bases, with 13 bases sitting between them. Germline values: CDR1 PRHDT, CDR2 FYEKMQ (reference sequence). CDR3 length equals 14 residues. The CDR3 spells CASSSPGTAYGYTF. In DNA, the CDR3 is TGTGCCAGCAGCTCCCCCGGGACGGCCTATGGCTACACCTTC.

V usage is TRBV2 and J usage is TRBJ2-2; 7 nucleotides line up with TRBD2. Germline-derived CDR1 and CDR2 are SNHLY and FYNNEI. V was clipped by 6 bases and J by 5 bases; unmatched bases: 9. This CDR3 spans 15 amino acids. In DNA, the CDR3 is TGTGCCAGCAGCCTCCAGGGCGGGAGTACCGGGGAGCTGTTTTTT. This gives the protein CASSLQGGSTGELFF.

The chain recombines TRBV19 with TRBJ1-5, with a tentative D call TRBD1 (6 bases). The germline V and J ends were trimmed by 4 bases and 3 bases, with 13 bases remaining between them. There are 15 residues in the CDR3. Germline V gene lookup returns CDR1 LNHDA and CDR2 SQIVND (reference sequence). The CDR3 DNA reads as TGTGCCAGTAGTACCGACAGGAGGTCCAATCAGCCCCAGCATTTT. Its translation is CASSTDRRSNQPQHF.

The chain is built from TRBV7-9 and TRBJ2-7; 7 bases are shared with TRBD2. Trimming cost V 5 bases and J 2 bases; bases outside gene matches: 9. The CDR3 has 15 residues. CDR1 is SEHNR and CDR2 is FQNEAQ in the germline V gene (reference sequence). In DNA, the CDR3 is TGTGCCAGCAGCAGAGACAGCGGGAAGGCCTACGAGCAGTACTTC. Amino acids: CASSRDSGKAYEQYF.

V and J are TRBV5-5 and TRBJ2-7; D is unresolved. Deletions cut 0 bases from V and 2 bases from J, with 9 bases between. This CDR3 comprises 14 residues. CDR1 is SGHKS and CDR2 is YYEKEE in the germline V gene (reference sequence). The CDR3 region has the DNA TGTGCCAGCAGCTTGGACAGCGCGACCTACGAGCAGTACTTC. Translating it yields CASSLDSATYEQYF.

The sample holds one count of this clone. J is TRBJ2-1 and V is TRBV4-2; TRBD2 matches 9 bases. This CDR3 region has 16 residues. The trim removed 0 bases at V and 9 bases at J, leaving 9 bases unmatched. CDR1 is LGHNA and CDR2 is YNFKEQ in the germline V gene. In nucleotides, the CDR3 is TGTGCCAGCAGCCAAGATCGTGGTAGCGGGAGAATTGAGCAGTTCTTC. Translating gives CASSQDRGSGRIEQFF.